Presented here are 2 T cell receptor beta chains from one specimen sequenced in a study of human thymus T cells. Sequencing was performed with immunoSEQ multiplex PCR; in TCRdb, only in-frame clones are kept and a portion is missing. The sample lists about 46,000 clones; about 95% were seen once. Sequenced sample: blood. The receptors originated from a girl less than two years old with a congenital heart defect but otherwise immunologically healthy.

Only one count was recorded for this clone. The chain links TRBV7-2 to TRBJ2-7; D not resolved. V shed 5 bases and J shed 2 bases, with 7 bases lying between them. Germline V CDR1 and CDR2: SGHTA, FQGNSA. The CDR3 loop spans 12 amino acids. The CDR3 region has the DNA TGTGCCAGCAGCGACTCGCCCTACGAGCAGTACTTC. Protein: CASSDSPYEQYF.

In this sample, this clone turned up once. The chain carries TRBV5-1 and TRBJ1-5; 9 bases agree with TRBD1. The CDR3 loop spans 14 amino acids. In germline, CDR1 is SGHRS, CDR2 YFSETQ. V lost 4 bases to trimming and J lost 5 bases; unmatched junction nucleotides: 4. CDR3 region: CASSPTGGHQPQHF. The CDR3 nucleotides are TGCGCCAGCAGCCCGACAGGGGGGCATCAGCCCCAGCATTTT.